These 21 T cell receptor beta chains share one sample of origin, sequenced in a study of post-analysis software for immune sequencing data. No antigen is known for these receptors. Unique molecular identifiers tagged the TCR beta cDNA libraries. MiXCR, applied by TCRdb to the PCR reads, yields one record per CDR3 protein. This table has fewer than 850,000 distinct CDR3 sequences, just over 45% appearing once. Overall study findings and caveats: There were four or five TRBV segments more frequent in patients than controls, and TRBV5-6, TRBV5-1 and TRBV20-1 were among them.

Sequencing used blood. Every receptor here comes from a girl aged 5-17 years with multiple sclerosis.

This clonotype showed up just a few times. The gene calls are TRBV20-1 and TRBJ2-7; D assignment may be TRBD1 or TRBD2 (6 bases each). The length of the CDR3 is 13 residues. The germline gives CDR1 DFQATT, CDR2 SNEGSKA (reference sequence). Trimming cost V 3 bases and J 0 bases, with 9 bases left between them. The CDR3 DNA is TGCAGTGCTAGGAGGGGGGCCTCCTACGAGCAGTACTTC. Translating it yields CSARRGASYEQYF.

As concerns this clonotype: One junction end does not reproduce the germline sequence, and a read error may be involved. The chain combines TRBV7-7 with TRBJ2-7; weak D call: TRBD2 (6 bases). Germline CDR1 is SSHAT and CDR2 is FNYEAQ (reference sequence). The CDR3 runs 13 residues. CDR3 sequence (DNA): TGTGCTAGCAGCCGGGGACTGCACTACGAGCAGTACTTC. It translates to CASSRGLHYEQYF.

This clonotype has just a few counts. The rearrangement uses TRBV20-1 and TRBJ2-7; D might be TRBD1 (6 bases). CDR1 and CDR2 from the germline V gene are DFQATT and SNEGSKA (reference sequence). The V gene lost 5 bases and the J gene lost 0 bases, with 11 bases spanning the gap. The CDR3 is 13 residues long. CDR3 DNA sequence: TGCAGTGCTTCCAGGGGATACTCCTACGAGCAGTACTTC. As protein: CSASRGYSYEQYF.

The genes are TRBV3-1 and TRBJ2-5; 12 nucleotides line up with TRBD2. CDR3 length: 21 amino acids. J gave up 11 bases and V 1 base, and 26 bases lay outside the gene matches. Looked up from germline, CDR1 is LGHDT and CDR2 is YNNKEL (reference sequence). Here the CDR3 DNA reads TGTGCCAGCAGCCAAGTCCACCGGGACAGGGGACTAGCGGGTATCCACAATGAGCAGTACTTC. This encodes CASSQVHRDRGLAGIHNEQYF.

The rearrangement joins TRBV5-1 to TRBJ2-1; D is perhaps TRBD2 (5 bases). Per the germline V gene, CDR1 is SGHRS and CDR2 is YFSETQ. This CDR3 has 15 amino acids. V was cut by 5 bases and J by 5 bases, with 17 bases left in between. CDR3 amino acids: CASSLLVTGNNEQFF. CDR3 DNA sequence: TGCGCCAGCAGTCTGCTGGTGACGGGAAACAATGAGCAGTTCTTC.

The V and J genes are TRBV29-1 and TRBJ2-1, with TRBD2 matching 9 bases. The CDR3 extends over 14 amino acids. V trimming: 5 bases; J trimming: 9 bases; junction bases outside the gene matches: 11. Germline-derived CDR1 and CDR2 are SQVTM and ANQGSEA. CDR3 residues: CSVIGVAGEGEQFF. Here the CDR3 DNA reads TGCAGCGTTATAGGCGTAGCGGGAGAAGGTGAGCAGTTCTTC.

There are a few counts of this clonotype. The chain links TRBV10-3 to TRBJ1-2; no definite D call. Germline CDR1 and CDR2: ENHRY and SYGVKD. This CDR3 has 16 amino acids. The V end lost 1 base, the J end lost 4 bases, and 16 bases lay between the germline ends. CDR3: CAISELQPSVFYGYTF. The CDR3 DNA reads as TGTGCCATCAGTGAGTTACAGCCCTCCGTTTTCTATGGCTACACCTTC.

This chain connects TRBV20-1 to TRBJ2-5; TRBD2 might be the D (5 bases). Matching the DNA end better, TRBJ2-7 makes the J call doubtful. There are 11 residues in the CDR3. The germline V gene encodes CDR1 DFQATT and CDR2 SNEGSKA (reference sequence). The CDR3 bases are TGCAGTGCTTTGACTCGGGGCGAGCAGTACTTC. Translated: CSALTRGEQYF.

The rearrangement joins TRBV5-1 to TRBJ1-1, with 9 nucleotides matching TRBD1. In germline, CDR1 is SGHRS, CDR2 YFSETQ. The CDR3 covers 14 residues. Trimming at V came to 4 bases and at J to 3 bases, leaving 4 bases not matched to a gene. CDR3 protein: CASSMGQGDTEAFF. CDR3 DNA: TGCGCCAGCAGCATGGGACAGGGAGACACTGAAGCTTTCTTT.

The rearrangement uses TRBV6-5 and TRBJ2-1, with a tentative D call TRBD2 (6 bases). The CDR3 length is 16 residues. Deletions cut 5 bases from V and 7 bases from J, with 21 bases between. CDR1 and CDR2 (germline): MNHEY, SVGAGI. The CDR3 loop reads CASSPMTSPTRNEQFF. The CDR3 DNA follows: TGTGCCAGCAGTCCAATGACTAGTCCCACCAGGAATGAGCAGTTCTTC.

The CDR3 DNA follows: TGTGCCAGCAGCCCCGCCGGAGCGGGAGGGCCGGGTACGCAGTATTTT. This sequence encodes CASSPAGAGGPGTQYF. The chain employs TRBV7-2 and TRBJ2-3; 10 nucleotides agree with TRBD2. Germline assignment: CDR1 SGHTA and CDR2 FQGNSA. The CDR3 runs 16 residues. The V segment lost 5 bases and the J segment 8 bases; nucleotides outside the gene matches: 13. Combining the CDR3 with reference TRBV7-2 and TRBJ2-3 gives the whole variable domain GAGVSQSPSNKVTEKGKDVELRCDPISGHTALYWYRQSLGQGLEFLIYFQGNSAPDKSGLPSDRFSAERTGGSVSTLTIQRTQQEDSAVYLCASSPAGAGGPGTQYFGPGTRLTVL.

This chain joins TRBV18 and TRBJ2-7, with 8 bases lining up with TRBD1. Per germline, CDR1 KGHSH and CDR2 LQKENI. V lost 2 bases to trimming and J lost 6 bases; unmatched junction nucleotides: 3. This CDR3 is 13 amino acids long. CDR3 sequence: CASSPSGQGEQYF. The CDR3 bases are TGTGCCAGCTCACCATCCGGACAGGGCGAGCAGTACTTC.

CDR3 nucleotide sequence: TGTGCCAGCAGCTTATTGGGGAGTACCTCCTACAATGAGCAGTTCTTC. Translating it yields CASSLLGSTSYNEQFF. The gene calls are TRBV7-3 and TRBJ2-1, with D maybe TRBD2 (5 bases). The germline V gene has CDR1 SGHTA and CDR2 FQGTGA. Trimming removed 2 bases at V and 0 bases at J, with 11 bases between. The CDR3 runs 16 residues.

CDR3 in amino acids: CSRRGDQETQYF. The CDR3 nucleotides are TGCAGTAGGAGAGGAGACCAAGAGACCCAGTACTTC. The V call is TRBV20-1, the J call TRBJ2-5; D unclear. Germline V gene sequence: CDR1 DFQATT, CDR2 SNEGSKA (reference sequence). The V end lost 8 bases, the J end lost 0 bases, and 10 bases lay between the germline ends. The CDR3 loop spans 12 amino acids.

The chain uses TRBV20-1 and TRBJ2-1; 13 bases fit TRBD2. In germline, CDR1 is DFQATT, CDR2 SNEGSKA (reference sequence). The CDR3 consists of 16 residues. V shed 3 bases and J 8 bases; nucleotides not matched to a gene: 10. CDR3 in DNA: TGCAGTGCTAGCGCCGGGACTAGCGGGGTCAGTGATGAGCAGTTCTTC. It yields the protein CSASAGTSGVSDEQFF.

This chain joins TRBV29-1 and TRBJ2-3, with TRBD2 identical over 7 bases. Germline values: CDR1 SQVTM, CDR2 ANQGSEA. The junction had 11 bases not matched to a gene; V was cut back by 7 bases and J by 4 bases. The CDR3 is 14 residues long. In nucleotides, the CDR3 is TGCAGCGCCGCGGGACTAAGTAGGTCAGATACGCAGTATTTT. Translating gives CSAAGLSRSDTQYF.

This clonotype has just a few counts. The chain carries TRBV2 and TRBJ2-3, with 8 positions matching TRBD1. The CDR3 is made up of 16 amino acids. V gave up 7 bases and J gave up 2 bases; unmatched junction bases: 11. Germline V gene data show CDR1 as SNHLY and CDR2 as FYNNEI. CDR3 sequence: CASIRPARGLTDTQYF. The DNA of the CDR3 is TGTGCCAGCATTCGCCCCGCCAGGGGGCTCACAGATACGCAGTATTTT.

This clonotype occurred a few times. The gene calls are TRBV2 and TRBJ2-1; 12 nucleotides line up with TRBD2. CDR3 length: 17 residues. The germline CDR1 and CDR2 sequences are SNHLY and FYNNEI. V was clipped by 10 bases and J by 9 bases; unmatched bases: 19. CDR3 region: CANPGPHPLAGGVEQFF. CDR3 sequence (DNA): TGTGCCAACCCGGGTCCTCACCCCCTAGCGGGAGGGGTTGAGCAGTTCTTC.

This clonotype has more than one count but fewer than ten. The chain is built from TRBV14 and TRBJ2-7; unclear D gene. The germline CDR1 and CDR2 sequences are SGHDN and FVKESK. Between the trimmed V and J ends, which lost 1 base and 9 bases, there was a span of 19 bases. This CDR3 has 15 residues. DNA of the CDR3: TGTGCCAGCAGCCAAGTCGACCATCCGAGTGTGGGGCAGTACTTC. The encoded protein is CASSQVDHPSVGQYF.

The V gene is TRBV14, the J gene TRBJ2-3; tentatively, D is TRBD1 (5 bases). The CDR3 runs to 16 residues. V gave up 0 bases and J gave up 2 bases, with 12 bases separating them. Germline loops: CDR1 SGHDN, CDR2 FVKESK. This CDR3 reads CASSQDRVLFTDTQYF. The CDR3, as DNA: TGTGCCAGCAGCCAAGACAGGGTCCTCTTCACAGATACGCAGTATTTT.

The rearrangement joins TRBV7-3 to TRBJ2-5; a possible D gene is TRBD2 (5 bases). Trimming removed 4 bases from V and 5 bases from J, with 11 bases in between. This CDR3 is 13 amino acids long. Per germline, CDR1 SGHTA and CDR2 FQGTGA. This chain's CDR3 is CASSSARGETQYF. CDR3 in DNA: TGTGCCAGCAGCTCCGCACGAGGGGAGACCCAGTACTTC.